The present T cell receptor (beta chain) was sequenced within a study of blood T cell repertoires in COVID-19 (dated by TCRdb to 2018 to 2021). Broadly, across the study: Collaborator samples came from the United States, Italy and Spain and covered acute and convalescent phases of COVID-19. The material from the prospective study consisted of cDNA or gDNA derived from T cells, B-cell-depleted T cells, or PBMCs. Subjects who had been exposed to COVID-19, were actively infected with it, or had recovered from it provided the deeply sampled blood TCRbeta repertoires that made up the dataset. The repertoires were released in a freely available public database meant as a resource for research on the immune response to SARS-CoV-2. Samples came from the ongoing ImmuneRACE study (first 160 participants) plus 1,254 subjects from 6 global collaborators. Sample metadata almost always included a de-identified subject ID, COVID-19 status, age in years and sex. Where HLA class I and class II types were available, the types were taken from metadata supplied by the sample provider, not from assay-based typing.

What the authors observed across the whole study: The quantity of clinical and demographic metadata differed by source and by participant and was supplied without curation.

Collaborating institutions collected whole blood in K2EDTA tubes following their own protocols. For TCRbeta analysis, collaborators shipped samples as frozen whole blood, isolated PBMCs, or DNA extracted from either of those sample types. TCRbeta CDR3 regions were amplified from genomic DNA by means of the immunoSEQ Assay, a bias-controlled multiplex PCR. As for the original processing: The number of nucleated cells in each sample was estimated by amplification of reference gene primers within the assay. To quantify the absolute abundance of each unique TCRbeta CDR3 rearrangement, sequence reads were collapsed and filtered. For each sample, productive Simpson clonality was calculated as the square root of Simpson's diversity index over productive rearrangements. TCRdb carries this immuneACCESS record with in-frame sequences only. Its versions omit some clonotypes, under half of them owing to an unresolved V gene in the studies checked, with the rest unexplained. The V and J calls and clone size come from that table; D and trimming were worked out from the DNA. For this sample there are 50,000 or so clones; 82% appear just once. The top ten hold 7% to 7.5% of the sample.

As regards this clone: It lacks a known antigen. Per-nucleotide qualities are absent, and no much larger clonotype sits a single base away.

The sample was peripheral blood. The source of this sequence is a man aged 35 to 55 with acute or convalescent COVID-19.

In nucleotides, the sequence is TGCGCCAGCAGCGCGACAGGGTTCACCGGGGAGCTGTTTTTT. It translates to CASSATGFTGELFF. The chain was built from TRBV5-1 and TRBJ2-2; TRBD1 agrees with 7 junctional bases. In the germline V gene, CDR1 corresponds to SGHRS and CDR2 to YFSETQ. The CDR3 sequence holds 14 residues, the cysteine and phenylalanine included. The only DNA kept is the CDR3, 42 bases in frame from the first base. From V the trimming removes 4 bases and from J it removes 4 bases, while the gene matches leave 4 bases of the junction unaccounted for.